The 30 T cell receptor beta chains listed next were all sequenced from one sample in a study of OX40 agonist ivuxolimab in advanced cancers. Profiling relied on immunoSEQ multiplex PCR, and the TCRdb table lists in-frame clones only, not all of them. In the table there are 70,000 or so clones, about 83% of which are singletons. Material: CD4+ or CD8+ T cells sorted from blood, obtained in a trial of the OX40 agonist ivuxolimab. The receptors shown here come from an adult with an advanced solid tumor such as melanoma, head and neck, liver or kidney cancer.

This chain uses TRBV10-3 with TRBJ1-6; tentatively, D is TRBD1 (6 bases). Germline V gene data show CDR1 as ENHRY and CDR2 as SYGVKD. This CDR3 contains 15 residues. V lost 4 bases and J 6 bases, leaving 13 bases between the germline ends. The CDR3 loop reads CAISATGAVNSPLHF. The DNA for the CDR3 is TGTGCCATCAGTGCTACGGGGGCGGTTAATTCACCCCTCCACTTT.

This chain links TRBV6-1 with TRBJ2-2; possible D gene TRBD2, 5 bases. Germline CDR1 reads MNHNS; CDR2 reads SASEGT. V gave up 11 bases and J gave up 0 bases, with 10 bases separating them. There are 13 residues in the CDR3. CDR3 nucleotide sequence: TGTGCCGGACGGGAAGCGAACACCGGGGAGCTGTTTTTT. Residues: CAGREANTGELFF.

This chain uses TRBV10-3 with TRBJ1-4; tentative D call: TRBD1 (6 bases). With 4 bases removed from V and 7 bases from J, the gap between germline ends came to 19 bases. The CDR3 sequence is 16 residues long. CDR1 and CDR2 from the germline V gene are ENHRY and SYGVKD. CDR3 nucleotides: TGTGCCATCAGTGCGGGGGCCCCGGGATCCATTGAAAAACTGTTTTTT. Its protein product is CAISAGAPGSIEKLFF.

The CDR3 DNA reads TGTGCCAGCAGCCCCCTGGACCTCTATGGCTACACCTTC. It codes for CASSPLDLYGYTF. V usage is TRBV7-2 and J usage is TRBJ1-2, with D unclear. Trimming removed 5 bases from V and 4 bases from J, with 11 bases in between. Germline V gene sequence: CDR1 SGHTA, CDR2 FQGNSA. CDR3 length: 13 residues.

The chain uses TRBV10-2 and TRBJ2-5; D is uncertain. There are 14 residues in the CDR3. Germline assignment: CDR1 WSHSY and CDR2 SAAADI. The V end was cut by 4 bases, the J end by 2 bases, with 11 bases between. The CDR3 is CASSGPDNQETQYF. In DNA form, the CDR3 reads TGCGCCAGCAGTGGTCCTGACAATCAAGAGACCCAGTACTTC.

The V gene is TRBV6-1, the J gene TRBJ1-5, with D unresolved. V was shortened by 4 bases and J by 5 bases, with 15 bases between the two germline ends. CDR3 length: 15 amino acids. Germline V CDR1 and CDR2: MNHNS, SASEGT. The CDR3 coding sequence is TGTGCCAGCAGTGTCGGAGTTCTTTCGGATCAGCCCCAGCATTTT. This translates into CASSVGVLSDQPQHF.

The CDR3 nucleotides read TGTGCCAGCAGTCAGGGACTCCGGGGCACTGAAGCTTTCTTT. The encoded protein is CASSQGLRGTEAFF. V and J are TRBV7-9 and TRBJ1-1, with D perhaps TRBD1 (5 bases). The CDR3 totals 14 residues. The V end lost 6 bases, the J end lost 4 bases, and 15 bases lay between the germline ends. Germline assignment: CDR1 SEHNR and CDR2 FQNEAQ (reference sequence).

This chain connects TRBV30 to TRBJ1-6; D gene unclear. The germline gives CDR1 GTSNPN, CDR2 SVGIG (reference sequence). This CDR3 has 12 amino acids. Trimming cost V 2 bases and J 7 bases, with 6 bases left between them. The CDR3 DNA reads as TGTGCCTGGAGTTTGACGAATTCACCCCTCCACTTT. This encodes CAWSLTNSPLHF.

The chain combines TRBV6-5 with TRBJ1-4, with 7 bases that match TRBD1. CDR1 and CDR2 (germline): MNHEY, SVGAGI. Trimming took 5 bases from V and 5 from J; bases not matched to a gene: 5. The CDR3 loop spans 14 amino acids. The DNA of the CDR3 is TGTGCCAGCAGTAGCGGGACAGACAATGAAAAACTGTTTTTT. Encoded protein: CASSSGTDNEKLFF.

The J gene is TRBJ1-1, the V gene TRBV27; D unresolved. This CDR3 has 15 amino acids. Trimming shortened V by 1 base and J by 6 bases, and 15 bases separated the two germline ends. Germline values: CDR1 MNHEY, CDR2 SMNVEV (reference sequence). CDR3 sequence (DNA): TGTGCCAGCAGTTTATGGGGAGCGCTTGGGTCTGAAGCTTTCTTT. Its translation: CASSLWGALGSEAFF.

This clone showed up just once. The chain joins TRBV10-3 to TRBJ1-6; TRBD1 matches at 9 bases. The V gene end was trimmed by 11 bases and the J gene end by 5 bases; junction bases not matched to a gene: 7. The germline gives CDR1 ENHRY, CDR2 SYGVKD. The CDR3 loop spans 14 amino acids. The CDR3 region is CASTRTGDNSPLHF. In DNA form, the CDR3 reads TGTGCCTCGACCCGGACAGGGGATAATTCACCCCTCCACTTT.

V and J are TRBV5-1 and TRBJ2-1; TRBD2 matches 12 bases. V was clipped by 4 bases and J by 3 bases; unmatched bases: 5. Germline CDR1 is SGHRS and CDR2 is YFSETQ. There are 16 residues in the CDR3. CDR3 amino acids: CASSPGLAGIYNEQFF. DNA for the CDR3: TGCGCCAGCAGCCCCGGACTAGCGGGAATCTACAATGAGCAGTTCTTC.

The chain has TRBV7-3 and TRBJ1-1, with D perhaps matching TRBD1 (5 bases). Trimming cost V 0 bases and J 11 bases, with 13 bases left between them. Per the germline V gene, CDR1 is SGHTA and CDR2 is FQGTGA. This CDR3 has 13 residues. The CDR3 reads CASSLTVGEGAFF. CDR3 DNA: TGTGCCAGCAGCTTAACGGTGGGGGAAGGGGCTTTCTTT.

In its sample, this clone was seen once. J is TRBJ1-6 and V is TRBV7-3; D possibly corresponds to TRBD1 (5 bases). Looked up from germline, CDR1 is SGHTA and CDR2 is FQGTGA. V lost 7 bases and J 6 bases, leaving 13 bases between the germline ends. The CDR3 is made up of 14 amino acids. The CDR3 spells CASTFRGSNSPLHF. CDR3 DNA sequence: TGTGCCAGCACCTTTAGGGGCTCTAATTCACCCCTCCACTTT. The whole variable domain, filled in from reference TRBV7-3 and TRBJ1-6, reads GAGVSQTPSNKVTEKGKYVELRCDPISGHTALYWYRQSLGQGPEFLIYFQGTGAADDSGLPNDRFFAVRPEGSVSTLKIQRTERGDSAVYLCASTFRGSNSPLHFGNGTRLTVT.

The V call is TRBV6-5, the J call TRBJ2-7, with 8 nucleotides matching TRBD1. The CDR3 totals 13 residues. Trimming cost V 7 bases and J 6 bases; bases outside gene matches: 8. Germline V gene sequence: CDR1 MNHEY, CDR2 SVGAGI. DNA of the CDR3: TGTGCCAGCACCCCGGACAGGGAAGGCGAGCAGTACTTC. Protein product: CASTPDREGEQYF.

The chain joins TRBV7-9 to TRBJ2-5; the D is unclear. V was pared by 1 base and J by 5 bases, with 5 bases between. Germline assignment: CDR1 SEHNR and CDR2 FQNEAQ (reference sequence). The CDR3 loop spans 12 amino acids. The CDR3 spells CASSLVRETQYF. In DNA, the CDR3 is TGTGCCAGCAGCTTAGTCCGGGAGACCCAGTACTTC.

The genes are TRBV19 and TRBJ1-4, with a weak D call TRBD1 (5 bases). V was trimmed by 4 bases and J by 8 bases, leaving 8 bases between them. Germline V lookup: CDR1 LNHDA, CDR2 SQIVND (reference sequence). The CDR3 has 12 amino acids. CDR3: CASSSGGEKLFF. The CDR3 DNA sequence: TGTGCCAGTAGTAGTGGGGGAGAAAAACTGTTTTTT.

This clone was observed a few times. The gene calls are TRBV28 and TRBJ2-2, with no clear D. Germline V gene data show CDR1 as MDHEN and CDR2 as SYDVKM. The ends were cut back, 7 bases at V and 4 bases at J, with 10 bases in the middle. The length of the CDR3 is 13 residues. Here the CDR3 reads CASTLEATGELFF. The CDR3 DNA reads as TGTGCCAGCACCCTCGAAGCCACCGGGGAGCTGTTTTTT.

The gene calls are TRBV19 and TRBJ1-4, with 8 bases lining up with TRBD1. V lost 8 bases to trimming and J lost 7 bases; unmatched junction nucleotides: 6. The germline CDR1 and CDR2 sequences are LNHDA and SQIVND (reference sequence). The CDR3 runs 13 residues. CDR3 loop: CASSDRGSEKLFF. The CDR3 nucleotides are TGTGCCAGTTCTGACAGGGGATCTGAAAAACTGTTTTTT.

This clone was found once. CDR3 DNA sequence: TGTGCCAGCAGCTTAAGAGGGGAATATAATTCACCCCTCCACTTT. This codes for CASSLRGEYNSPLHF. The rearrangement uses TRBV11-2 and TRBJ1-6, with TRBD1 as a possible D gene (5 bases). This CDR3 region has 15 residues. Trimming stripped 2 bases from V and 4 bases from J, with 9 bases between. From germline, CDR1 is SGHAT and CDR2 FQNNGV.

CDR3 loop: CSVGGGEGYGYTF. CDR3 nucleotides: TGCAGCGTTGGTGGAGGGGAGGGCTATGGCTACACCTTC. V usage is TRBV29-1 and J usage is TRBJ1-2, with TRBD1 as a possible D gene (5 bases). V lost 4 bases to trimming and J lost 4 bases, with 13 bases between them. The CDR3 spans 13 residues. Per germline, CDR1 SQVTM and CDR2 ANQGSEA.

This clone was seen once. The chain employs TRBV18 and TRBJ1-5; D is possibly TRBD1 (5 bases). Germline V gives CDR1 KGHSH, CDR2 LQKENI. Trimming took off 2 bases at V and 7 bases at J, with 9 bases between the two ends. The CDR3 covers 13 residues. The CDR3 spells CASSPKGDQPQHF. CDR3 bases: TGTGCCAGCTCACCAAAAGGGGACCAGCCCCAGCATTTT.

The chain is built from TRBV2 and TRBJ2-3; the D gene is possibly TRBD1 (5 bases). The V gene's germline CDR1 is SNHLY and CDR2 FYNNEI. With 8 bases removed from V and 4 bases from J, the gap between germline ends came to 10 bases. The CDR3 consists of 12 residues. DNA for the CDR3: TGTGCCAGCGTCAGGGCACCAGATACGCAGTATTTT. Translation gives CASVRAPDTQYF.

This chain uses TRBV7-6 with TRBJ2-1, with unresolved D. Trimming stripped 2 bases from V and 4 bases from J, with 18 bases between. CDR1 is SGHVS, CDR2 FNYEAQ, per germline. This CDR3 is 17 amino acids long. In DNA form, the CDR3 reads TGTGCCAGCAGCTTAAATCCGCCCCCATCAAAATACAATGAGCAGTTCTTC. It specifies CASSLNPPPSKYNEQFF.

The chain is built from TRBV4-1 and TRBJ1-5; D is perhaps TRBD1 (5 bases). This CDR3 has 13 amino acids. With 6 bases removed from V and 2 bases from J, the gap between germline ends came to 8 bases. Per the germline V gene, CDR1 is MGHRA and CDR2 is YSYEKL. CDR3 amino acids: CASRGEGNQPQHF. CDR3 DNA sequence: TGCGCCAGCAGGGGGGAGGGCAATCAGCCCCAGCATTTT.

CDR3 bases: TGTGCCAGCAGTTTATCGACTAGCGGGAGTAGGAATGAGCAGTTCTTC. This translates into CASSLSTSGSRNEQFF. The chain links TRBV28 to TRBJ2-1, with 12 bases aligning to TRBD2. V was pared by 1 base and J by 7 bases, with 5 bases of the junction left unmatched. The CDR3 covers 16 residues. The germline V gene encodes CDR1 MDHEN and CDR2 SYDVKM.

The chain carries TRBV19 and TRBJ2-5; unclear D gene. Deletions cut 9 bases from V and 5 bases from J, with 16 bases between. Germline lookup yields CDR1 LNHDA and CDR2 SQIVND (reference sequence). The CDR3 covers 13 residues. CDR3 sequence: CASRMGNLETQYF. DNA for the CDR3: TGTGCCAGCCGCATGGGGAATTTGGAGACCCAGTACTTC.

This clone was seen just once. The chain combines TRBV6-5 with TRBJ2-1; 7 bases line up with TRBD2. V dropped 2 bases and J dropped 7; count of bases not matched to a gene: 8. This CDR3 has 15 residues. The germline V gene has CDR1 MNHEY and CDR2 SVGAGI. DNA for the CDR3: TGTGCCAGCAGTTACGGCGGGAGTGGGGTAAATGAGCAGTTCTTC. Amino acids: CASSYGGSGVNEQFF.

This clone was seen more than once but under ten times. The V gene is TRBV20-1, the J gene TRBJ2-3; D unclear. With 0 bases removed from V and 7 bases from J, the gap between germline ends came to 5 bases. CDR1 is DFQATT and CDR2 is SNEGSKA in the germline V gene (reference sequence). The CDR3 extends over 11 amino acids. The chain's CDR3 is CSARERHTQYF. The DNA for the CDR3 is TGCAGTGCTAGAGAGCGGCATACGCAGTATTTT.

The gene calls are TRBV19 and TRBJ1-1, with 7 bases aligning to TRBD1. CDR1 is LNHDA, CDR2 SQIVND, per germline (reference sequence). The CDR3 totals 13 residues. V was clipped by 6 bases and J by 0 bases; unmatched bases: 1. The CDR3: CASRTGLNTEAFF. CDR3 coding DNA: TGTGCCAGTAGGACAGGGTTGAACACTGAAGCTTTCTTT.